Detailed here is one TCR beta chain. Its antigen is unidentified. The data belong to a study of cytomegalovirus exposure and HLA in healthy donors. Findings and limits, study-wide: A prior analysis recorded that most TCR beta V segments were productive about 90% or about 30% of the time. Accounts indicate the classifier identified cytomegalovirus status with strong specificity and sensitivity. In a later analysis, TCR beta V- and J-gene trimming was associated with a missense DCLRE1C variant.

Researchers ran the PCR with 60 Vbeta and 13 Jbeta primers. Original data processing: Unique TCR beta chains totaled some 88 million in a later count, with approximately 10 million of them shared. Sequencing used immunoSEQ multiplex PCR; TCRdb keeps in-frame clones, though not all of them. V, J and clone size reflect that table, while D and trimming were determined from the DNA. Among some 100,000 clones listed, roughly two thirds were seen once. CDR1 is LGHNA, CDR2 YSLEER, per germline. The V end was cut by 3 bases, the J end by 9 bases, with 12 bases between. This CDR3 is built from 13 residues. Sequencing used PBMCs. The sequence derives from a woman in her forties or fifties in good health and CMV-seropositive. This rearrangement joins TRBV4-3 to TRBJ1-5; D not resolved. CDR3 residues: CASSQAVAGPQHF. In DNA form, the CDR3 reads TGCGCCAGCAGCCAGGCGGTAGCGGGGCCCCAGCATTTT.